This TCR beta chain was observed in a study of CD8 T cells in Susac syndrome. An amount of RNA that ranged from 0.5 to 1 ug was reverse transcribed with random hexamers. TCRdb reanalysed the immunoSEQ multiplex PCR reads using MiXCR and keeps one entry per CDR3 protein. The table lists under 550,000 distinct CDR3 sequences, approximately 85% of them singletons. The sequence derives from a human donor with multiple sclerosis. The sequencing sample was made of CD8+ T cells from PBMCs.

The CDR3 sequence: CATSRTSGAYNEQFF. The CDR3 coding sequence is TGTGCCACCTCAAGGACTAGCGGGGCCTACAATGAGCAGTTCTTC. The V call is TRBV6-6, the J call TRBJ2-1; 12 bases line up with TRBD2. V gave up 10 bases and J gave up 2 bases; unmatched junction bases: 6. The germline CDR1 and CDR2 sequences are MNHNY and SVGAGI (reference sequence). The CDR3 totals 15 residues.